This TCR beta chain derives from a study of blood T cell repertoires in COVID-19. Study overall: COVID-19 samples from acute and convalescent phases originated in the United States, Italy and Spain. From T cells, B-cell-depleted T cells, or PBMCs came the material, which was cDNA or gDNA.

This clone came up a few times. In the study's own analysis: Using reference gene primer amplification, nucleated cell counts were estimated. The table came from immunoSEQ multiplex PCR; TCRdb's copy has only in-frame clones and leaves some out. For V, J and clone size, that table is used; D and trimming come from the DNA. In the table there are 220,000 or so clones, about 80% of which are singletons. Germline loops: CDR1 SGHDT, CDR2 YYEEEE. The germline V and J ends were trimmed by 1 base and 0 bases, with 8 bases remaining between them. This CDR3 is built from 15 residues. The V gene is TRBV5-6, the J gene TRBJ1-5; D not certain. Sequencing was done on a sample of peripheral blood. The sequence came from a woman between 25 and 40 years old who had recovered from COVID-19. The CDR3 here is CASSLMENSNQPQHF. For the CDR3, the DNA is TGTGCCAGCAGCTTGATGGAGAATAGCAATCAGCCCCAGCATTTT.